The entry below describes one TCR beta chain. Trimming removed 2 bases from V and 0 bases from J; junction bases left unmatched: 11. The CDR3 runs 20 residues. The germline gives CDR1 SGHRS, CDR2 YFSETQ. The data were taken from a study of T cell changes during pregnancy in multiple sclerosis. Assay used: immunoSEQ multiplex PCR; TCRdb lists only in-frame clones, some missing. The sample consists of about 40,000 clones, roughly 94% of them appearing once. Here the sequenced sample was peripheral blood, taken in the third trimester of pregnancy. This clonotype was obtained from a female donor with multiple sclerosis, enrolled in a pregnancy study. The chain joins TRBV5-1 to TRBJ2-3, with TRBD2 identical over 14 bases. In DNA form, the CDR3 reads TGCGCCAGCAGCTTCCCTGGACTAGCGGGGGGACAAGCTAGCACAGATACGCAGTATTTT. Translation gives CASSFPGLAGGQASTDTQYF.